These 5 T cell receptor beta chains originate from one sample sequenced in a study of T-cell reconstitution after alpha-beta-depleted transplantation in children. For TCRbeta, the library was prepared with unique molecular identifiers. TCRdb called the PCR reads again in MiXCR, with one record for every CDR3 protein. The sample contains about 440,000 distinct CDR3 sequences, roughly two fifths of which appear only once. This material consisted of PBMCs, taken before TCRalphabeta/CD19-depleted stem cell transplant. The source is a girl aged 2-10 years with aplastic anemia, due to receive a stem cell transplant.

This clonotype was detected ten times or more. The rearrangement uses TRBV29-1 and TRBJ1-3, with 8 bases aligning to TRBD1. Germline trimming cut 6 bases from V and 5 bases from J; bases unmatched to any gene: 6. The CDR3 extends over 13 amino acids. Germline V gives CDR1 SQVTM, CDR2 ANQGSEA. The CDR3 sequence is CSVATGGRNTIYF. Here the CDR3 DNA reads TGCAGCGTCGCTACAGGGGGTCGAAACACCATATATTTT.

This clonotype occurred once. The genes are TRBV7-3 and TRBJ2-7; 11 bases map to TRBD2. The CDR3 sequence is 15 residues long. Germline lookup yields CDR1 SGHTA and CDR2 FQGTGA. V was clipped by 1 base and J by 3 bases; unmatched bases: 2. The CDR3: CASSLRTSGCYEQYF. In DNA, the CDR3 is TGTGCCAGCAGCTTAAGGACTAGCGGGTGCTACGAGCAGTACTTC. The variable domain in full, with the rest retrieved from reference TRBV7-3 and TRBJ2-7, is GAGVSQTPSNKVTEKGKYVELRCDPISGHTALYWYRQSLGQGPEFLIYFQGTGAADDSGLPNDRFFAVRPEGSVSTLKIQRTERGDSAVYLCASSLRTSGCYEQYFGPGTRLTVT.

The chain recombines TRBV5-4 with TRBJ2-7, with 11 bases identical to TRBD2. The CDR3 consists of 16 residues. J gave up 6 bases and V 3 bases, and 11 bases lay outside the gene matches. The germline gives CDR1 SGHNT, CDR2 YYREEE (reference sequence). Here the CDR3 reads CASSSTSGAVMVEQYF. The CDR3 nucleotides read TGTGCCAGCAGCTCGACTAGCGGGGCGGTTATGGTCGAGCAGTACTTC.

This clonotype was counted a single time. The V and J genes are TRBV30 and TRBJ2-1; a possible D gene is TRBD1 (6 bases). Trimming took off 5 bases at V and 5 bases at J, with 16 bases between the two ends. Germline V gene data show CDR1 as GTSNPN and CDR2 as SVGIG (reference sequence). The CDR3 totals 14 residues. The CDR3 DNA follows: TGTGCCTGGGCCTCAGGGGTCGGGAACAATGAGCAGTTCTTC. It yields the protein CAWASGVGNNEQFF. Filled out from reference TRBV30 and TRBJ2-1, the complete variable domain reads SQTIHQWPATLVQPVGSPLSLECTVEGTSNPNLYWYRQAAGRGLQLLFYSVGIGQISSEVPQNLSASRPQDRQFILSSKKLLLSDSGFYLCAWASGVGNNEQFFGPGTRLTVL.

This clonotype was observed many times. The chain carries TRBV29-1 and TRBJ2-7; 9 bases line up with TRBD1. In germline, CDR1 is SQVTM, CDR2 ANQGSEA. The CDR3 has 13 residues. The V and J ends lost 6 bases and 5 bases, in that order; junction bases with no gene match: 8. CDR3 loop: CSVRGTGFHEQYF. CDR3 coding DNA: TGCAGCGTCAGGGGGACAGGGTTTCACGAGCAGTACTTC.